Sequencing of this TCR beta chain was carried out in a study of T cell responses to AZD1222 COVID-19 vaccine. In the case of this clone: The target antigen is unknown.

Whole-study findings and limits: A rise in Spike-specific TCR breadth and depth followed two AZD1222 doses.

V was shortened by 0 bases and J by 3 bases, with 9 bases between the two germline ends. Germline CDR1 and CDR2: SGHNT and YYREEE (reference sequence). The CDR3 totals 14 residues. Measured with immunoSEQ multiplex PCR; TCRdb has only the in-frame clones, and not every one. The data show about 180,000 clones, around 90% seen once. The sequence derives from an adult in good health. This chain joins TRBV5-4 and TRBJ2-5; no firm D call. The input for sequencing was peripheral blood, taken on day 0 of AZD1222 vaccination. CDR3 sequence (DNA): TGTGCCAGCAGCTTGGTGGGCAAGGAAGAGACCCAGTACTTC. Its protein product is CASSLVGKEETQYF.